This T cell receptor (beta chain) was identified in a study of T cell responses to AZD1222 COVID-19 vaccine. Study-wide background: Both about-4-week and about-12-week second-dose recipients were combined.

TCRdb's table, derived via immunoSEQ multiplex PCR, lists solely in-frame clones and lacks some. The sample lists 200,000 or so clones; approximately 90% were seen once. Trimming cost V 1 base and J 1 base; bases outside gene matches: 9. This CDR3 has 18 residues. Germline V gives CDR1 SEHNR, CDR2 FQNEAQ (reference sequence). The V gene is TRBV7-9, the J gene TRBJ2-3; 9 positions agree with TRBD2. The clonotype comes from an adult in good health. Sample: peripheral blood, taken on day 0 of AZD1222 vaccination. This CDR3 reads CASSLVAVASGGTDTQYF. The DNA of the CDR3 is TGTGCCAGCAGCTTAGTGGCGGTAGCTAGCGGGGGCACAGATACGCAGTATTTT.